Sequencing of this T cell receptor beta chain was carried out in a study of shared clonotypes between healthy human individuals (dated by TCRdb to between 2020 and 2021). About the investigation overall: Two women and a few men aged 18 to 49 years were included in the cohort. For each donor, CD4 naive and CD4 memory were each given three plates, CD8 naive was given two plates, and CD8 memory was given one plate. To estimate repertoire size and how much clonotype sharing occurs between individuals, the study deeply sequenced the blood TCR repertoires of about 5 healthy adults. To increase sequencing depth and limit assay-specific biases, different laboratories used diverse techniques to prepare libraries and sequence TCR repertoires. Per donor, leukapheresis produced somewhere between about 0.85 and 10 billion PBMCs.

Using the deep immunoSEQ assay, TCR CDR3 regions were amplified from genomic DNA by multiplex PCR. Extracted genomic DNA from each cell subset was distributed evenly across all wells of several immunoSEQ 96-well plates, and each plate was treated as a replicate. Each replicate PCR for sorted subsets received approximately 200 ng genomic DNA, equal to roughly 33,000 T cell genomes. Purified libraries were measured with a Qubit 3.0 fluorometer, size-checked on a Bioanalyzer 2100, and measured again with the KAPA Library Quantification kit. Each immunoSEQ 96-well plate was sequenced on its own single-read 150-cycle Illumina NextSeq 550 flow cell. The authors processed their data as follows. Because the immunoSEQ output held only junctional sequences and lacked quality scores, the filtering could not match the filtering applied to full-length reads. To assign V/J genes and CDR3, sequences were annotated against IMGT germline references using PyIR, a Python wrapper for IgBLAST v1.9. Reads with weak V/J assignments (E-value above 1e-6), missing CDR3, stop codons, out-of-frame junctions, or ambiguous translated residues were removed. A V3J clonotype was defined by an identical inferred V gene, J gene, and CDR3 amino acid sequence. To compute the percentage overlap between repertoires, the number of shared unique clonotypes was divided by the size of the smaller repertoire. Repertoire richness was assessed with RTK rarefaction, the Chao1 estimator, and Recon v2.1 estimates of unobserved clonotypes. Generation probabilities were computed with OLGA for all TCRbeta clonotypes obtained by the gDNA method from four donors. This immuneACCESS table, as held by TCRdb, lists in-frame sequences with V and J called but not all clones. Of the missing ones, under half trace to an unresolved V gene in checked studies; the others have no known cause. V and J calls and clone size follow that table, whereas D and trimming were derived from the DNA. The sample has around 1.9 million clones on record, about 94% of them singletons. The top ten hold more than 1.5% of the sample.

V loses 3 bases at its end and J loses 4 bases; junction bases beyond the gene matches: 10. Via the germline V gene, CDR1 is SGDLS and CDR2 YYNGEE. The CDR3 sequence holds 16 residues, the cysteine and phenylalanine included. The sequence is cut down to CDR3 DNA, 48 bases in frame from base 1. CD8 naive samples were CD45RO-negative cells positively selected for CCR7, giving a CD45RA+CCR7+ population that excluded TemRA cells. Healthy HIV-negative adults with no recently reported acute infections or vaccinations were included as donors. Only Caucasian adults living in Nashville, Tennessee, USA were represented among the donors. Blood was obtained by leukapheresis, after which PBMCs were separated by Ficoll-Histopaque density gradient centrifugation and cryopreserved in liquid nitrogen vapor phase. Analytical flow cytometry was used to check the purity and quantity of every magnetically sorted T cell population. Each sorted fraction had its genomic DNA isolated and then quantified by UV absorbance on a Nanodrop 2000c.

On this clone itself: The antigen it binds to is not known. Base-call qualities are not available, and no considerably larger clone is one nucleotide away.

The full study reports these points: Pairwise subsampling indicated that sequencing depth was expected to affect the degree of clonotype sharing among donors. Naive subsets generally had larger estimated clonotype richness than memory subsets did. Because the study included a small number of donors, the genetic and exposure-history diversity represented was limited. About 4.5% of naive CD4, 3.5% of naive CD8, around 2.3% of memory CD4, and about 0.4% of memory CD8 clonotypes were shared across four donors. Only blood was sampled, and tissue TCR repertoires likely differ from those in blood. Incomplete sequencing was indicated by rarefaction of sorted-subset datasets, despite the large sequencing depth. Compared with non-shared clonotypes, clonotypes shared by all four sorted-subset donors had higher generation probabilities.

Sequencing was performed on naive CD8+ T cells from PBMCs. The intended sense of this specimen's cell subset or site label: CD45RA+CCR7+. This TCR was sampled from a man aged 18 to 29 in good health. Some clones in this sample may be carry-over from other donors' samples. The chain links TRBV9 with TRBJ2-1; 7 bases in the middle match TRBD1. The sequenced DNA is TGTGCCAGCAGCGCCGGAACCGGGACAGAGTACAATGAGCAGTTCTTC. Translated, it gives CASSAGTGTEYNEQFF.